This entry concerns a single T cell receptor (beta chain). Its antigen is unknown. This record belongs to a study of PD-1 blockade in classical Hodgkin lymphoma. The overall study: Intravenous delivery of nivolumab at 3 mg/kg to patients occurred every 2 weeks. Findings and limits, study-wide: Unlike CD8+ TCR diversity, which did not rise significantly by C4D1, CD4+ TCR diversity did. The diversity seen at baseline in complete responders resembled that of newly diagnosed patients.

The CDR3 loop spans 14 amino acids. V lost 3 bases to trimming and J lost 6 bases, with 13 bases between them. In germline, CDR1 is KGHSH, CDR2 LQKENI. Generated by immunoSEQ multiplex PCR, the TCRdb table keeps only in-frame clones and is missing some. The data hold tens of thousands of clones, with about nine tenths observed a single time. All patients experienced relapse after autologous stem cell transplantation, and brentuximab vedotin exposure was variable. The sample here was peripheral blood mononuclear cells (PBMCs), taken at baseline. This clonotype was obtained from a human donor with classical Hodgkin lymphoma. The V gene is TRBV18, the J gene TRBJ2-3; D call uncertain. DNA for the CDR3: TGTGCCAGCTCACCGGTCGATGGCTATGATACGCAGTATTTT. Its translation: CASSPVDGYDTQYF.